This T cell receptor beta chain is drawn from a study of technical replicates of blood from several donors. This clone was recorded only once. TCRdb keeps only in-frame clones here, not all; method: immunoSEQ multiplex PCR. This table has roughly 80,000 clones, 90% to 95% appearing once. Germline assignment: CDR1 MNHNS and CDR2 SASEGT. The CDR3 consists of 17 residues. V was cut by 4 bases and J by 9 bases, with 22 bases left in between. The receptor's source is a human donor in good health. Sequenced: T cells isolated from PBMCs. The gene calls are TRBV6-1 and TRBJ1-6, with D perhaps TRBD1 (5 bases). The CDR3 nucleotides read TGTGCCAGCAGTGCTTTAGGAAGGGGAAGACTGGGTTCACCCCTCCACTTT. Its protein product is CASSALGRGRLGSPLHF.